Each of the 4 T cell receptor beta chains below was sequenced from the same sample in a study of T cell responses to AZD1222 COVID-19 vaccine. Measured with immunoSEQ multiplex PCR; TCRdb has only the in-frame clones, and not every one. The sample holds approximately 140,000 clones, 90% to 95% seen once. Sequencing used peripheral blood, obtained on day 0 of AZD1222 vaccination. The receptors originated from an adult in good health.

The chain combines TRBV10-3 with TRBJ1-4, with D perhaps matching TRBD1 (5 bases). The V end lost 0 bases, the J end lost 6 bases, and 11 bases lay between the germline ends. The length of the CDR3 is 15 residues. Germline CDR1 reads ENHRY; CDR2 reads SYGVKD. As DNA, the CDR3 is TGTGCCATCAGTGAGTCGAGCGGGACTCATGAAAAACTGTTTTTT. Translating gives CAISESSGTHEKLFF.

The chain employs TRBV5-1 and TRBJ2-1; D not certain. Per germline, CDR1 SGHRS and CDR2 YFSETQ. The V end was cut by 4 bases, the J end by 5 bases, with 10 bases between. The CDR3 runs 13 residues. The CDR3 DNA reads TGCGCCAGCAGCCCACTAACTGACAATGAGCAGTTCTTC. It specifies CASSPLTDNEQFF. The full variable domain, rest sourced from reference TRBV5-1 and TRBJ2-1, is KAGVTQTPRYLIKTRGQQVTLSCSPISGHRSVSWYQQTPGQGLQFLFEYFSETQRNKGNFPGRFSGRQFSNSRSEMNVSTLELGDSALYLCASSPLTDNEQFFGPGTRLTVL.

This chain links TRBV3-1 (or the pseudogene TRBV3-2) with TRBJ2-3; D gene uncertain. Germline loops: CDR1 LGHDT, CDR2 YNNKEL (reference sequence). The CDR3 covers 12 residues. Trimming removed 5 bases from V and 6 bases from J, with 9 bases in between. The CDR3 DNA reads TGTGCCAGCAGCTACTCCGTGGATACGCAGTATTTT. This encodes CASSYSVDTQYF.

The CDR3 DNA is TGTGCCACCAGCCTGACAGGGAACACTGAAGCTTTCTTT. It codes for CATSLTGNTEAFF. J is TRBJ1-1 and V is TRBV24-1; a weak D match, TRBD1 (6 bases). The ends were cut back, 7 bases at V and 1 base at J, with 9 bases in the middle. CDR3 size: 13 residues. CDR1 KGHDR and CDR2 SFDVKD come from the germline V gene.